This note documents a single T cell receptor beta chain sequence. What it recognizes is unknown. This record comes from a study of T cell clones after liver transplantation. Turning to the study itself: A pre-transplant mixed lymphocyte reaction with TCRbeta sequencing defined graft-donor-reactive clones followed in post-transplant blood. General study findings and limits: Low donor cell numbers restricted donor-reactive repertoire measurement in a couple of subjects. In most of the 8 subjects, circulating graft-donor-reactive CD4 TCRbeta sequences fell significantly after transplant.

Germline lookup yields CDR1 KGHSH and CDR2 LQKENI. The length of the CDR3 is 14 residues. V was pared by 3 bases and J by 7 bases, with 10 bases between. The protocol was immunoSEQ multiplex PCR, while the TCRdb copy is restricted to in-frame clones and leaves out a portion. The table shows around 100,000 clones, with about 81% occurring only once. The material sequenced was CD4+ T cells from blood, taken around 44 months after liver transplant. This rearrangement joins TRBV18 to TRBJ1-6; D unclear. The clonotype comes from a human patient who received a liver transplant. Some T cells may be supplied by the graft donor. CDR3 in amino acids: CASSPTSENSPLHF. In DNA, the CDR3 is TGTGCCAGCTCACCTACTAGCGAGAATTCACCCCTCCACTTT.